The present TCR beta chain was sequenced within a study of a mutant IDH1 vaccine in newly diagnosed glioma. As for this clone: Antigen: not known.

Profiling relied on immunoSEQ multiplex PCR, and the TCRdb table lists in-frame clones only, not all of them. The table records about 53,000 clones, about 81% of them present only once. Time point meaning: week 23, last vaccination. Doses comprised 300 ug of mutant IDH1 20-mer peptide each, plus topical imiquimod. CDR1 is LNHDA and CDR2 is SQIVND in the germline V gene (reference sequence). The CDR3 consists of 15 residues. The V and J ends lost 0 bases and 3 bases respectively, with 11 bases between them. The sequence came from a woman in her thirties or forties with glioma. Some clones in this sample may be carry-over from other donors' samples. Here the sequenced sample was PBMCs, taken from a glioma patient whose treatment included an IDH1 peptide vaccine. This chain connects TRBV19 to TRBJ1-2; D gene uncertain. CDR3 residues: CASSIDRWVDYGYTF. The CDR3 DNA sequence: TGTGCCAGTAGTATAGATCGATGGGTGGACTATGGCTACACCTTC.